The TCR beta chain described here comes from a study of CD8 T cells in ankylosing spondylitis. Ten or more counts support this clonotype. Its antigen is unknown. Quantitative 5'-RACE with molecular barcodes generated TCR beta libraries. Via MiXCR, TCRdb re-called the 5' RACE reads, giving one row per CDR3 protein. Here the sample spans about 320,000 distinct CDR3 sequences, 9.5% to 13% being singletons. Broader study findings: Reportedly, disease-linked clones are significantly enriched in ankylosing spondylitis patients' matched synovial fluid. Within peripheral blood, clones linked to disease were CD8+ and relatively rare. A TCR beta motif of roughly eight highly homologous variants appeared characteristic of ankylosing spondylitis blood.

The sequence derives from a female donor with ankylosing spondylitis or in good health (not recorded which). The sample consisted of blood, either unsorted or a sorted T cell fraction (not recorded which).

The CDR3, as DNA: TGTGCCAGCAGCCCCAGGGGATTAAATGGCTACACCTTC. Protein product: CASSPRGLNGYTF. The V and J genes are TRBV12-3 or TRBV12-4 and TRBJ1-2; a weak D match, TRBD1 (6 bases). Trimming took off 6 bases at V and 6 bases at J, with 14 bases between the two ends. The CDR3 sequence is 13 residues long.